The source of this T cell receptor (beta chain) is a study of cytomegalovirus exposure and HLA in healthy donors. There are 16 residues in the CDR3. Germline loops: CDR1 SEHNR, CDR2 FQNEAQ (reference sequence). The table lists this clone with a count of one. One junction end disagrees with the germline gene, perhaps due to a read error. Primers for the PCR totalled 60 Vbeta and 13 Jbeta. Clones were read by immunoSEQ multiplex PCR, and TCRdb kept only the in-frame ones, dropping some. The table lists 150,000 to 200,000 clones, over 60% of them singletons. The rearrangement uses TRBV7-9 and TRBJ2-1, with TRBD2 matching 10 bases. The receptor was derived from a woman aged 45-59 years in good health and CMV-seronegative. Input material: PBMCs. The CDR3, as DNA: TGTTCCAGCACCCTTTTCGGGACTAGCGTTTACAATGAGCAGTTCTTC. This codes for CSSTLFGTSVYNEQFF.